This TCR beta chain was sequenced for a study of T cells after posttransplantation cyclophosphamide. Findings of the study overall: Skin or GI-infiltrating T cells shared few TRB sequences with blood. TRB clonality was highly associated with recipient CMV seropositivity and reactivation. Donor-recipient repertoire similarity was low at 1-2 months, rising over year one.

The CDR3 totals 12 residues. V lost 4 bases to trimming and J lost 11 bases; unmatched junction nucleotides: 4. CDR1 is MNHEY, CDR2 SVGAGI, per germline. The data were produced by immunoSEQ multiplex PCR, yet TCRdb's version contains in-frame clones alone and is incomplete. The sample consists of 10,000 to 12,000 clones, approximately 89% of them appearing once. This clone was seen just once. The antigen is not known. Treatment was busulfan-fludarabine conditioning, a marrow graft, and cyclophosphamide on days +3 and +4. The rearrangement joins TRBV6-5 to TRBJ1-1; 10 bases fit TRBD1. The sequence was collected from a male patient in his thirties who received an allogeneic stem cell transplant from a related donor, was CMV-positive, and had acute GVHD only. A subset of T cells may come from the graft donor. The sequenced sample was CD4+ T cells sorted from PBMCs, obtained after allogeneic stem cell transplant with posttransplant cyclophosphamide. DNA for the CDR3: TGTGCCAGCAGTTGGACAGGGGGTAGGGCTTTCTTT. The encoded protein is CASSWTGGRAFF.